This is a list of T cell receptor beta chains from one sample in a study of Ad26.COV2.S vaccination and SARS-CoV-2 variants. TCRdb keeps only in-frame clones here, not all; method: immunoSEQ multiplex PCR. The sample records around 300,000 clones, roughly nine tenths being singletons. Sequenced material: peripheral blood, taken in a trial of Ad26.COV2.S vaccine versus placebo. All receptors come from a person between 18 and 60 years old who received the Ad26.COV2.S COVID-19 vaccine or a placebo. Both conserved end residues are part of each CDR3. A D gene is named only where the DNA matches it firmly.

J gene | D gene | V gene | CDR3 protein | CDR3 DNA
TRBJ2-3 | TRBD2 | TRBV6-2/TRBV6-3 | CASSPHSGRGEDTQYF | TGTGCCAGCAGCCCTCATAGCGGGAGGGGGGAGGATACGCAGTATTTT
TRBJ1-2 | - | TRBV30 | CAWSVGQRVRGYTF | TGTGCCTGGAGTGTTGGGCAGCGGGTTCGGGGCTACACCTTC
TRBJ1-4 | - | TRBV28 | CASSSQIGGNEKLFF | TGTGCCAGCAGTTCCCAAATCGGCGGGAATGAAAAACTGTTTTTT
TRBJ1-2 | - | TRBV7-6 | CASSLAPLTANYGYTF | TGTGCCAGCAGCTTAGCCCCCTTGACGGCTAACTATGGCTACACCTTC
TRBJ2-3 | TRBD2 | TRBV27 | CASRRITSTSGGDTQYF | TGTGCCAGCAGGCGGATTACAAGTACTAGCGGGGGGGATACGCAGTATTTT
TRBJ1-2 | TRBD1 | TRBV5-4 | CASNKPETGSWDGYTF | TGTGCCAGCAACAAACCCGAGACAGGGTCGTGGGACGGCTACACCTTC
TRBJ2-1 | TRBD2 | TRBV28 | CASRPTGTSGVGEQFF | TGTGCCAGCAGGCCTACCGGGACTAGCGGTGTAGGTGAGCAGTTCTTC
TRBJ2-7 | - | TRBV4-2 | CASSHDNYEQYF | TGTGCCAGCAGCCATGATAACTACGAGCAGTACTTC
TRBJ1-3 | - | TRBV6-5 | CVSSLTQSSGNTIYF | TGTGTCAGCAGTTTAACACAGAGCTCTGGAAACACCATATATTTT
TRBJ2-5 | TRBD2 | TRBV10-3 | CAISDMAGGPGETQYF | TGTGCCATCAGTGATATGGCGGGGGGGCCAGGGGAGACCCAGTACTTC
TRBJ2-5 | - | TRBV11-2 | CASSPRRWEETQYF | TGTGCCAGCAGCCCACGGAGGTGGGAAGAGACCCAGTACTTC
TRBJ1-2 | - | TRBV28 | CASSHTWGAGYTF | TGTGCCAGCAGTCACACGTGGGGGGCGGGCTACACCTTC
TRBJ1-4 | - | TRBV6-4 | CASRRQARSNEKLFF | TGTGCCAGCAGACGACAGGCAAGAAGTAATGAAAAACTGTTTTTT